These 28 T cell receptor beta chains were all obtained from the same sample, sequenced in a study of blood T cell repertoires in COVID-19. Clones were read by immunoSEQ multiplex PCR, and TCRdb kept only the in-frame ones, dropping some. The data show about 120,000 clones, over 70% seen once. Sequencing was done on a sample of peripheral blood. These TCRs come from a man between 65 and 85 years old with acute or convalescent COVID-19.

This clone has only one observation. The V gene is TRBV29-1, the J gene TRBJ1-2; 7 nucleotides align to TRBD1. V dropped 3 bases and J dropped 2; count of bases not matched to a gene: 3. Germline loops: CDR1 SQVTM, CDR2 ANQGSEA. The length of the CDR3 is 13 residues. In DNA, the CDR3 is TGCAGCGTTGAGGGCAGGGGGAACTATGGCTACACCTTC. Translated: CSVEGRGNYGYTF.

The chain couples TRBV4-1 to TRBJ1-2; D is possibly TRBD1 (6 bases). The germline V gene encodes CDR1 MGHRA and CDR2 YSYEKL. With 1 base removed from V and 4 bases from J, the gap between germline ends came to 10 bases. The length of the CDR3 is 14 residues. CDR3 sequence: CASSQGGGGYGYTF. The CDR3 nucleotides are TGCGCCAGCAGCCAAGGAGGGGGGGGCTATGGCTACACCTTC.

The chain couples TRBV11-2 to TRBJ2-5; tentative D call: TRBD2 (5 bases). Trimming took 1 base from V and 3 from J, leaving 12 bases between them. The V gene's germline CDR1 is SGHAT and CDR2 FQNNGV. The CDR3 sequence is 15 residues long. The CDR3: CASSLGLAHKETQYF. The CDR3 DNA sequence: TGTGCCAGCAGCTTAGGGCTAGCCCATAAAGAGACCCAGTACTTC. The full variable domain, with the rest looked up from reference TRBV11-2 and TRBJ2-5, is EAGVAQSPRYKIIEKRQSVAFWCNPISGHATLYWYQQILGQGPKLLIQFQNNGVVDDSQLPKDRFSAERLKGVDSTLKIQPAKLEDSAVYLCASSLGLAHKETQYFGPGTRLLVL.

The count of this clone is one. The chain links TRBV9 to TRBJ2-7; 8 bases are a match to TRBD2. This CDR3 is built from 14 residues. The germline gives CDR1 SGDLS, CDR2 YYNGEE. After removal of 0 bases from V and 4 bases from J, the junction contained 3 bases not matched to a gene. CDR3 in amino acids: CASSVGLANYEQYF. The CDR3 nucleotides read TGTGCCAGCAGCGTAGGACTAGCGAATTACGAGCAGTACTTC.

J is TRBJ2-2 and V is TRBV6-6, with 7 bases matching TRBD1. V was pared by 4 bases and J by 0 bases, with 5 bases of the junction left unmatched. The CDR3 spans 16 residues. CDR1 is MNHNY and CDR2 is SVGAGI in the germline V gene (reference sequence). CDR3 bases: TGTGCCAGCAGTTCGCTTGGGACAGCGAACACCGGGGAGCTGTTTTTT. Protein product: CASSSLGTANTGELFF.

This sequence joins TRBV7-8 and TRBJ1-1, with D possibly being TRBD1 (6 bases). CDR3 size: 14 residues. The ends were cut back, 6 bases at V and 4 bases at J, with 15 bases in the middle. Germline V gene sequence: CDR1 SGHVS, CDR2 FQNEAQ. CDR3 DNA: TGTGCCAGCAGTTCTCGAACAGGGAGCACTGAAGCTTTCTTT. Translated: CASSSRTGSTEAFF. The full variable domain, in which reference TRBV7-8 and TRBJ1-1 provide the parts outside the CDR3, is GAGVSQSPRYKVAKRGQDVALRCDPISGHVSLFWYQQALGQGPEFLTYFQNEAQLDKSGLPSDRFFAERPEGSVSTLKIQRTQQEDSAVYLCASSSRTGSTEAFFGQGTRLTVV.

V is TRBV5-6 and J is TRBJ2-7, with TRBD2 matching over 8 bases. CDR3 length: 19 amino acids. The germline V gene encodes CDR1 SGHDT and CDR2 YYEEEE. Trimming cost V 1 base and J 1 base; bases outside gene matches: 16. The CDR3 spells CASSLKIRRSGGTSYEQYF. The CDR3 DNA reads TGTGCCAGCAGCTTGAAAATAAGGAGGAGCGGGGGTACATCCTACGAGCAGTACTTC.

This clone was seen a single time. The chain links TRBV27 to TRBJ2-7; TRBD1 matches at 9 bases. The CDR3 has 16 amino acids. The V segment lost 0 bases and the J segment 3 bases; nucleotides outside the gene matches: 6. Per germline, CDR1 MNHEY and CDR2 SMNVEV (reference sequence). CDR3 nucleotides: TGTGCCAGCAGTTTATCGTCGGGACAGGGCTACTACGAGCAGTACTTC. It translates to CASSLSSGQGYYEQYF.

The V gene is TRBV5-6, the J gene TRBJ1-2; the match to TRBD1 covers 10 bases. CDR1 is SGHDT and CDR2 is YYEEEE in the germline V gene. The CDR3 is made up of 14 amino acids. V shed 4 bases and J 4 bases; nucleotides not matched to a gene: 4. The DNA of the CDR3 is TGTGCCAGCAGCCCGGGACAGGGGAGCTATGGCTACACCTTC. Translated, it gives CASSPGQGSYGYTF.

The chain has TRBV7-3 and TRBJ2-3; no firm D call. Germline CDR1 and CDR2: SGHTA and FQGTGA. V was trimmed by 6 bases and J by 5 bases, leaving 21 bases between them. The CDR3 is 16 residues long. The CDR3 DNA reads TGTGCCAGCAGACCCCCCGAAGTAGCTATCGGAGATACGCAGTATTTT. The encoded protein is CASRPPEVAIGDTQYF.

The chain joins TRBV7-8 to TRBJ2-5; a possible D gene is TRBD1 (6 bases). Looked up from germline, CDR1 is SGHVS and CDR2 is FQNEAQ. The CDR3 is 13 residues long. Trimming took off 3 bases at V and 3 bases at J, with 8 bases between the two ends. The CDR3 reads CASSFDRKETQYF. DNA of the CDR3: TGTGCCAGCAGCTTTGACAGGAAAGAGACCCAGTACTTC.

The chain carries TRBV5-1 and TRBJ1-1; no clear D. Trimming shortened V by 2 bases and J by 4 bases, and 9 bases separated the two germline ends. The CDR3 sequence is 13 residues long. Germline assignment: CDR1 SGHRS and CDR2 YFSETQ. DNA of the CDR3: TGCGCCAGCAGCTTTAGCCTTGTCACTGAAGCTTTCTTT. It yields the protein CASSFSLVTEAFF.

The table lists this clone with a few counts. The gene calls are TRBV28 and TRBJ1-2; 10 bases map to TRBD1. The CDR3 totals 14 residues. Looked up from germline, CDR1 is MDHEN and CDR2 is SYDVKM. After removal of 6 bases from V and 2 bases from J, the junction contained 3 bases not matched to a gene. This chain's CDR3 is CASRTGGANYGYTF. DNA for the CDR3: TGTGCCAGCAGGACAGGGGGCGCCAACTATGGCTACACCTTC.

V is TRBV6-1 and J is TRBJ1-6; tentatively, D is TRBD1 (5 bases). Trimming cost V 2 bases and J 15 bases, with 11 bases left between them. Germline CDR1 is MNHNS and CDR2 is SASEGT. This CDR3 has 12 residues. The CDR3 loop reads CASSENRRDLHF. The CDR3 DNA sequence: TGTGCCAGCAGTGAAAACAGGAGGGACCTCCACTTT.

A remark on this clone: A junction boundary mismatches the germline segment, possibly from a read error. V usage is TRBV9 and J usage is TRBJ1-3, with TRBD1 identical over 7 bases. The CDR3 consists of 15 residues. The germline gives CDR1 SGDLS, CDR2 YYNGEE. In DNA form, the CDR3 reads TGTGCCAGCACCGTAGACGGGACAGTTGGAAACACCATATATTTT. As protein: CASTVDGTVGNTIYF.

V is TRBV6-2 or TRBV6-3 and J is TRBJ2-3; TRBD2 matches 9 bases. CDR3 length: 13 amino acids. With V trimmed by 4 bases and J by 6 bases, 2 bases remained unmatched. The germline V gene has CDR1 MNHEY and CDR2 SVGEGT. DNA of the CDR3: TGTGCCAGCAGTTTAGCGGGGGCGGATACGCAGTATTTT. This translates into CASSLAGADTQYF.

V usage is TRBV7-8 and J usage is TRBJ1-1, with no clear D. The CDR3 totals 16 residues. Trimming stripped 0 bases from V and 0 bases from J, with 11 bases between. Germline CDR1 reads SGHVS; CDR2 reads FQNEAQ. CDR3 amino acids: CASSLAQEDMNTEAFF. Written as DNA, the CDR3 is TGTGCCAGCAGCTTAGCGCAGGAGGATATGAACACTGAAGCTTTCTTT.

The rearrangement joins TRBV19 to TRBJ1-4; 7 bases map to TRBD1. The germline CDR1 and CDR2 sequences are LNHDA and SQIVND (reference sequence). The CDR3 is 13 amino acids. Germline trimming cut 6 bases from V and 5 bases from J; bases unmatched to any gene: 3. The CDR3 loop is CASRMDRNEKLFF. CDR3 bases: TGTGCCAGTAGGATGGACAGGAATGAAAAACTGTTTTTT. Together with reference TRBV19 and TRBJ1-4, the CDR3 gives the full variable domain: DGGITQSPKYLFRKEGQNVTLSCEQNLNHDAMYWYRQDPGQGLRLIYYSQIVNDFQKGDIAEGYSVSREKKESFPLTVTSAQKNPTAFYLCASRMDRNEKLFFGSGTQLSVL.

V is TRBV5-1 and J is TRBJ2-1; 11 bases are a match to TRBD2. This CDR3 contains 17 residues. Germline V CDR1 and CDR2: SGHRS, YFSETQ. The V and J ends lost 5 bases and 0 bases, in that order; junction bases with no gene match: 7. The CDR3 nucleotides are TGCGCCAGCAGACAGACTAGCGGGGCAAGCTCCTACAATGAGCAGTTCTTC. Protein: CASRQTSGASSYNEQFF. The variable domain in full, with the rest retrieved from reference TRBV5-1 and TRBJ2-1, is KAGVTQTPRYLIKTRGQQVTLSCSPISGHRSVSWYQQTPGQGLQFLFEYFSETQRNKGNFPGRFSGRQFSNSRSEMNVSTLELGDSALYLCASRQTSGASSYNEQFFGPGTRLTVL.

The chain uses TRBV12-5 and TRBJ1-1, with 9 bases identical to TRBD1. The CDR3 spans 13 residues. The ends lost 5 bases at V and 8 bases at J; junction bases unmatched: 6. CDR1 and CDR2 (germline): LGHNT, FRNRAP. In nucleotides, the CDR3 is TGTGCTAGTGGTCAGACAGGGGGTACCGAAGCTTTCTTT. It specifies CASGQTGGTEAFF.

The J gene is TRBJ1-4, the V gene TRBV5-1, with 7 positions matching TRBD1. V trimming: 5 bases; J trimming: 7 bases; junction bases outside the gene matches: 14. CDR1 and CDR2 from the germline V gene are SGHRS and YFSETQ. CDR3 length equals 16 residues. DNA of the CDR3: TGCGCCAGCAGTGCAGGGGCAGGGGGTTTAGGTGAAAAACTGTTTTTT. It yields the protein CASSAGAGGLGEKLFF.

CDR3 coding DNA: TGTGCCAGCACTCGGGACAGGGGCAGCACTGAAGCTTTCTTT. Translation gives CASTRDRGSTEAFF. The genes are TRBV6-5 and TRBJ1-1; 10 positions agree with TRBD1. This CDR3 has 14 amino acids. J lost 4 bases, V lost 7 bases, and 6 bases had no gene match. CDR1 and CDR2 from the germline V gene are MNHEY and SVGAGI.

The chain's CDR3 is CASSQDRRPQTILETQYF. The CDR3 bases are TGCGCCAGCAGCCAAGATCGGAGGCCCCAAACCATCCTTGAGACCCAGTACTTC. The rearrangement uses TRBV4-1 and TRBJ2-5, with D possibly being TRBD2 (5 bases). Trimming stripped 0 bases from V and 5 bases from J, with 22 bases between. The CDR3 covers 18 residues. Germline CDR1 reads MGHRA; CDR2 reads YSYEKL.

J is TRBJ2-3 and V is TRBV5-1; 7 positions match TRBD1. CDR3 size: 17 residues. Germline V lookup: CDR1 SGHRS, CDR2 YFSETQ. V gave up 4 bases and J gave up 5 bases; unmatched junction bases: 16. The CDR3 reads CASSTLPRDRQGDTQYF. The DNA of the CDR3 is TGCGCCAGCAGCACCCTACCCCGGGACAGACAAGGAGATACGCAGTATTTT.

The sample holds a few counts of this clone. The chain links TRBV10-3 to TRBJ1-3; no clear D. CDR1 is ENHRY and CDR2 is SYGVKD in the germline V gene. The CDR3 runs 11 residues. V lost 10 bases and J lost 2, with 6 bases in between. Written as DNA, the CDR3 is TGTGCCACGAGTGCTGGAAACACCATATATTTT. This gives the protein CATSAGNTIYF.

CDR3: CASSLKAGSPEQYF. The CDR3 nucleotides are TGTGCCAGCAGCTTAAAAGCGGGCAGCCCGGAGCAGTACTTC. V and J are TRBV7-2 and TRBJ2-7; D possibly corresponds to TRBD2 (6 bases). Trimming took 2 bases from V and 7 from J, leaving 15 bases between them. This CDR3 comprises 14 residues. The V gene's germline CDR1 is SGHTA and CDR2 FQGNSA.

This clone was seen more than once but under ten times. The genes are TRBV29-1 and TRBJ2-7; the match to TRBD2 covers 9 bases. CDR3 length: 14 residues. Germline V lookup: CDR1 SQVTM, CDR2 ANQGSEA. Unmatched junction bases numbered 9, after V lost 3 bases and J lost 6 bases. The CDR3 DNA is TGCAGCGTTGAGGGGGCGCTAGCGGGGTCCGAGCAGTACTTC. Protein sequence: CSVEGALAGSEQYF.

The rearrangement links TRBV5-1 to TRBJ1-1, with TRBD1 identical over 9 bases. CDR1 is SGHRS and CDR2 is YFSETQ in the germline V gene. Losses at the gene ends were 5 bases for V and 4 bases for J; bases not matched to a gene: 12. The CDR3 is made up of 16 amino acids. DNA for the CDR3: TGCGCCAGCAGTTTTTCAACCGGGACAGGGTTCACTGAAGCTTTCTTT. Translating gives CASSFSTGTGFTEAFF.